The 21 T cell receptor beta chains below come from one sample, sequenced in a study of blood T cell repertoires in COVID-19. The data were produced by immunoSEQ multiplex PCR, yet TCRdb's version contains in-frame clones alone and is incomplete. The sample has about 110,000 clones, around three quarters seen once. Material for sequencing was peripheral blood. These receptors all come from a woman aged 55-70 years with acute or convalescent COVID-19.

The rearrangement links TRBV12-3 or TRBV12-4 to TRBJ1-2, with a weak D call TRBD1 (6 bases). The V end was cut by 2 bases, the J end by 7 bases, with 11 bases between. The CDR3 is made up of 13 amino acids. CDR3 loop: CASSLTGKSGYTF. The CDR3 DNA follows: TGTGCCAGCAGTTTAACAGGGAAAAGTGGCTACACCTTC.

The chain joins TRBV5-1 to TRBJ1-2, with D possibly matching TRBD1 (6 bases). Trimming pared 0 bases from V and 6 bases from J, leaving 12 bases between. From germline, CDR1 is SGHRS and CDR2 YFSETQ. The CDR3 length is 14 residues. The CDR3 sequence is CASSLAQGLHGYTF. The CDR3 nucleotides read TGCGCCAGCAGCTTGGCCCAGGGGTTGCATGGCTACACCTTC.

The rearrangement links TRBV5-1 to TRBJ2-4; 7 bases are shared with TRBD2. The CDR3 contains 17 residues. Germline V gives CDR1 SGHRS, CDR2 YFSETQ. The trim removed 0 bases at V and 6 bases at J, leaving 12 bases unmatched. The CDR3 is CASSLEARGGKGNIQYF. CDR3 DNA: TGCGCCAGCAGCTTGGAGGCACGCGGGGGAAAAGGAAACATTCAGTACTTC.

The chain combines TRBV19 with TRBJ2-1; 9 bases agree with TRBD1. Germline V lookup: CDR1 LNHDA, CDR2 SQIVND (reference sequence). With 5 bases clipped from V and 3 bases from J, the junction kept 17 bases outside the gene matches. This CDR3 is 19 amino acids long. The CDR3 spells CASSHITGQGKGSYNEQFF. The CDR3 DNA reads TGTGCCAGTAGTCACATTACGGGACAGGGTAAAGGAAGCTACAATGAGCAGTTCTTC.

This chain links TRBV2 with TRBJ1-6; 9 bases match TRBD1. The CDR3 length is 14 residues. The junction had 4 bases not matched to a gene; V was cut back by 7 bases and J by 6 bases. Looked up from germline, CDR1 is SNHLY and CDR2 is FYNNEI. The chain's CDR3 is CASIGQGSNSPLHF. In nucleotides, the CDR3 is TGTGCCAGCATAGGACAGGGGTCTAATTCACCCCTCCACTTT. The full variable domain, with the rest looked up from reference TRBV2 and TRBJ1-6, is EPEVTQTPSHQVTQMGQEVILRCVPISNHLYFYWYRQILGQKVEFLVSFYNNEISEKSEIFDDQFSVERPDGSNFTLKIRSTKLEDSAMYFCASIGQGSNSPLHFGNGTRLTVT.

The V and J genes are TRBV3-1 (or the pseudogene TRBV3-2) and TRBJ2-1; possible D gene TRBD1, 6 bases. From germline, CDR1 is LGHDT and CDR2 YNNKEL (reference sequence). This CDR3 region has 12 residues. Trimming took off 3 bases at V and 13 bases at J, with 13 bases between the two ends. The CDR3 bases are TGTGCCAGCAGCCAGCCCCCACAGGGTCAGTTCTTC. Translation: CASSQPPQGQFF.

The rearrangement joins TRBV5-1 to TRBJ1-2; D gene ambiguous. This CDR3 region has 13 residues. CDR1 and CDR2 from the germline V gene are SGHRS and YFSETQ. Trimming cost V 0 bases and J 9 bases, with 12 bases left between them. CDR3 loop: CASSLETARSYTF. CDR3 bases: TGCGCCAGCAGCTTGGAGACGGCTAGGAGCTACACCTTC.

The V gene is TRBV7-3, the J gene TRBJ2-6; D unresolved. Germline values: CDR1 SGHTA, CDR2 FQGTGA. This CDR3 spans 15 amino acids. Trimming removed 5 bases at V and 0 bases at J, with 8 bases between. For the CDR3, the DNA is TGTGCCAGCAGCCGTGACACCTCTGGGGCCAACGTCCTGACTTTC. Its translation: CASSRDTSGANVLTF.

A single count supports this clone. The chain couples TRBV28 to TRBJ1-2; weak D call: TRBD1 (6 bases). The V and J ends lost 5 bases and 3 bases respectively, with 10 bases between them. CDR1 and CDR2 (germline): MDHEN, SYDVKM. The CDR3 loop spans 13 amino acids. Written as DNA, the CDR3 is TGTGCCAGCAGTCAGGGGAATGACTATGGCTACACCTTC. Residues: CASSQGNDYGYTF.

The genes are TRBV20-1 and TRBJ1-4; TRBD1 matches 7 bases. V shed 3 bases, J shed 4 bases, and the junction held 2 bases outside the gene matches. Germline CDR1 DFQATT, CDR2 SNEGSKA (reference sequence). The CDR3 runs to 13 residues. The chain's CDR3 is CSASDRDNEKLFF. CDR3 coding DNA: TGCAGTGCTAGTGACAGGGATAATGAAAAACTGTTTTTT.

The rearrangement joins TRBV28 to TRBJ1-4, with TRBD1 as a possible D gene (5 bases). This CDR3 has 15 residues. The germline gives CDR1 MDHEN, CDR2 SYDVKM. V was clipped by 6 bases and J by 6 bases, with 17 bases between them. CDR3 loop: CASRGPGGRYEKLFF. CDR3 in DNA: TGTGCCAGCAGGGGGCCCGGCGGGAGATATGAAAAACTGTTTTTT.

This chain connects TRBV7-3 to TRBJ2-1; 8 bases map to TRBD1. Germline CDR1 SGHTA, CDR2 FQGTGA. The CDR3 has 15 residues. The V segment lost 1 base and the J segment 10 bases; nucleotides outside the gene matches: 9. CDR3 nucleotides: TGTGCCAGCAGCTTAAGGGGCAGGGGGCCCCGCGAGCAGTTCTTC. It yields the protein CASSLRGRGPREQFF.

The chain joins TRBV5-1 to TRBJ1-2; 7 bases agree with TRBD1. The CDR3 is made up of 14 amino acids. The V gene end was trimmed by 2 bases and the J gene end by 5 bases; junction bases not matched to a gene: 6. From germline, CDR1 is SGHRS and CDR2 YFSETQ. As DNA, the CDR3 is TGCGCCAGCAGCTTTACAGGGGATCGTTATGGCTACACCTTC. Protein: CASSFTGDRYGYTF.

This chain uses TRBV6-5 with TRBJ2-5; 10 nucleotides line up with TRBD1. V dropped 6 bases and J dropped 2; count of bases not matched to a gene: 3. The CDR3 totals 14 residues. CDR1 is MNHEY, CDR2 SVGAGI, per germline. CDR3 coding DNA: TGTGCCAGCAGCGACAGGGGGCGGCAAGAGACCCAGTACTTC. Amino acid sequence: CASSDRGRQETQYF.

The sample holds one count of this clone. The chain is built from TRBV5-1 and TRBJ2-2, with a weak D call TRBD1 (5 bases). The CDR3 is made up of 14 amino acids. Trimming removed 4 bases from V and 1 base from J, with 8 bases in between. The germline gives CDR1 SGHRS, CDR2 YFSETQ. The CDR3 nucleotides are TGCGCCAGCAGCCTTACAGGGAACACCGGGGAGCTGTTTTTT. It is translated as CASSLTGNTGELFF.

The chain combines TRBV5-1 with TRBJ2-1; 10 bases agree with TRBD1. The V and J ends lost 3 bases and 9 bases, in that order; junction bases with no gene match: 6. Germline CDR1 reads SGHRS; CDR2 reads YFSETQ. This CDR3 has 14 residues. CDR3 sequence reads: CASSSGTGVGEQFF. For the CDR3, the DNA is TGCGCCAGCAGCTCCGGGACAGGGGTTGGTGAGCAGTTCTTC.

The chain links TRBV28 to TRBJ1-2; TRBD1 agrees at 9 bases. The CDR3 has 14 amino acids. Looked up from germline, CDR1 is MDHEN and CDR2 is SYDVKM. Trimming took 6 bases from V and 5 from J; bases not matched to a gene: 7. CDR3 DNA: TGTGCCAGCAGACCCCCGGGACAGGGATATGGCTACACCTTC. This sequence encodes CASRPPGQGYGYTF.

The chain combines TRBV15 with TRBJ1-5, with D possibly TRBD1 on 6 matching bases. Germline V gene sequence: CDR1 LNHNV, CDR2 YYDKDF (reference sequence). CDR3 size: 16 residues. V lost 2 bases to trimming and J lost 4 bases, with 15 bases between them. The CDR3 DNA follows: TGTGCCACCAGCAGAATGGTGGGGGGGCGGAATCAGCCCCAGCATTTT. Protein: CATSRMVGGRNQPQHF. Together with reference TRBV15 and TRBJ1-5, the CDR3 gives the full variable domain: DAMVIQNPRYQVTQFGKPVTLSCSQTLNHNVMYWYQQKSSQAPKLLFHYYDKDFNNEADTPDNFQSRRPNTSFCFLDIRSPGLGDTAMYLCATSRMVGGRNQPQHFGDGTRLSIL.

This clone was detected a few times. The genes are TRBV2 and TRBJ1-5, with 8 bases aligning to TRBD1. The V gene end was trimmed by 4 bases and the J gene end by 2 bases; junction bases not matched to a gene: 10. Germline assignment: CDR1 SNHLY and CDR2 FYNNEI. This CDR3 has 17 amino acids. The CDR3 DNA reads TGTGCCAGCAGTGCGCCCAAATCAGGGGGCGGCAATCAGCCCCAGCATTTT. Protein product: CASSAPKSGGGNQPQHF.

The chain combines TRBV6-5 with TRBJ1-2; D gene uncertain. Trimming cost V 6 bases and J 4 bases, with 12 bases left between them. The CDR3 is 13 residues long. Germline values: CDR1 MNHEY, CDR2 SVGAGI. CDR3 sequence reads: CASRGWGAYGYTF. The CDR3 nucleotides read TGTGCCAGCAGGGGGTGGGGAGCCTATGGCTACACCTTC.

V is TRBV2 and J is TRBJ1-6, with D maybe TRBD1 (6 bases). CDR1 is SNHLY and CDR2 is FYNNEI in the germline V gene. The CDR3 is 14 amino acids. Trimming cost V 5 bases and J 7 bases, with 12 bases left between them. CDR3 nucleotide sequence: TGTGCCAGCAGTCTCCAGGGGAAGAATTCACCCCTCCACTTT. Translated, it gives CASSLQGKNSPLHF.